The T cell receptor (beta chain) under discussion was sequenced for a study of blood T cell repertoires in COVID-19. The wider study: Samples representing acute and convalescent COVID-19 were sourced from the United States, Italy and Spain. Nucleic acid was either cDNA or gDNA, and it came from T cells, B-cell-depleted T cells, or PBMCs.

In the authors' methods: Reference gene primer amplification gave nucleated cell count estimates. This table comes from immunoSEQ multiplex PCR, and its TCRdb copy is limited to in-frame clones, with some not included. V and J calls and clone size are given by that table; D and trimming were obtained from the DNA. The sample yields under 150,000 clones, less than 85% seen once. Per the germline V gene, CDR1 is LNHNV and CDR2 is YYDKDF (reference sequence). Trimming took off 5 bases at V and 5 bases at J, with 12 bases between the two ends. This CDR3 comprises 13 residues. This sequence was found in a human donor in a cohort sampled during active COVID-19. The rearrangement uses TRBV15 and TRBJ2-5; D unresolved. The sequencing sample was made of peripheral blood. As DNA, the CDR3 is TGTGCCACCAGCTCTTCTCCCCGGGAGACCCAGTACTTC. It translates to CATSSSPRETQYF.